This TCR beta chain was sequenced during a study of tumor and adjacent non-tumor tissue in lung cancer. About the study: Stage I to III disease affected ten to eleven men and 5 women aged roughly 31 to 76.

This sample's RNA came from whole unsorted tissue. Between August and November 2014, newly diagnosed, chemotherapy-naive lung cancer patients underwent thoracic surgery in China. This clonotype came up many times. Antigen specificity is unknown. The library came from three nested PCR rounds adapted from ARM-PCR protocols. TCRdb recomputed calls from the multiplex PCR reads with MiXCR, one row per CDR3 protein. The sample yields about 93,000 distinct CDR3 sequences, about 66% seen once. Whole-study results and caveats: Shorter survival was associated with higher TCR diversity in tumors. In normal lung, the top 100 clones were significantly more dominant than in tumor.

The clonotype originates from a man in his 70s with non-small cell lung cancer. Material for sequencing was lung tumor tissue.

CDR3 residues: CASSLETGTGRLHYGYTF. CDR3 nucleotide sequence: TGTGCCAGCAGCTTAGAAACCGGGACAGGGAGGTTACACTATGGCTACACCTTC. The chain couples TRBV13 to TRBJ1-2; 9 bases fit TRBD1. CDR3 length: 18 amino acids. Germline V gives CDR1 PRHDT, CDR2 FYEKMQ (reference sequence). Unmatched junction bases numbered 12, after V lost 1 base and J lost 3 bases.